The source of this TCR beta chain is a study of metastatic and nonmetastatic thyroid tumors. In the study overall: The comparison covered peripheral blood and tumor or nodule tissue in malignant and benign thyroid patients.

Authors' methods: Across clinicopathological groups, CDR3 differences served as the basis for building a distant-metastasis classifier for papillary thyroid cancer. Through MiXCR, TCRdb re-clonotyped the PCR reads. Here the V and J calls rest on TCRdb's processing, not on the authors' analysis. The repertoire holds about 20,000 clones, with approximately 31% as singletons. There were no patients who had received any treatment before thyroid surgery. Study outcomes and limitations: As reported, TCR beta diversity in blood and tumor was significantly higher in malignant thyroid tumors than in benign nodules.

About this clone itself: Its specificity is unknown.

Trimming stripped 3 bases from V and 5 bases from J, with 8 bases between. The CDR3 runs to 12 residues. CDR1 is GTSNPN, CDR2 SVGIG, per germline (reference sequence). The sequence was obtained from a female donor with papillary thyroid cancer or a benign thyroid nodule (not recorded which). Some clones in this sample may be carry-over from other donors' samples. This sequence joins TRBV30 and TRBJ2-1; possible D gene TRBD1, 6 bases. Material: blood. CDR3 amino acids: CAWRGANNEQFF. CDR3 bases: TGTGCCTGGAGGGGGGCCAACAATGAGCAGTTCTTC.